The clone carrying this T cell receptor (beta chain) occurred once. This specimen belongs to a study of blood T cell repertoires in COVID-19. The wider study: Some COVID-19 samples were acute and others convalescent; all came from the United States, Italy and Spain. Nucleic acid was either cDNA or gDNA, and it came from T cells, B-cell-depleted T cells, or PBMCs.

Germline V gives CDR1 SEHNR, CDR2 FQNEAQ (reference sequence). J lost 0 bases, V lost 5 bases, and 6 bases had no gene match. The CDR3 runs 17 residues. In the study's own analysis: Researchers report that nucleated cell counts were estimated from reference gene primer amplification. Clones were read by immunoSEQ multiplex PCR, and TCRdb kept only the in-frame ones, dropping some. V, J and clone size are those of that table, while D and trimming were read from the DNA. The sample consists of around 230,000 clones, 82% of them appearing once. Sequencing was performed on peripheral blood. This chain joins TRBV7-9 and TRBJ2-2; 10 bases are a match to TRBD2. This receptor was identified in a woman in her sixties or seventies with active or convalescent COVID-19. CDR3: CASSPAGGPANTGELFF. CDR3 DNA: TGTGCCAGCAGCCCAGCGGGGGGGCCGGCGAACACCGGGGAGCTGTTTTTT.